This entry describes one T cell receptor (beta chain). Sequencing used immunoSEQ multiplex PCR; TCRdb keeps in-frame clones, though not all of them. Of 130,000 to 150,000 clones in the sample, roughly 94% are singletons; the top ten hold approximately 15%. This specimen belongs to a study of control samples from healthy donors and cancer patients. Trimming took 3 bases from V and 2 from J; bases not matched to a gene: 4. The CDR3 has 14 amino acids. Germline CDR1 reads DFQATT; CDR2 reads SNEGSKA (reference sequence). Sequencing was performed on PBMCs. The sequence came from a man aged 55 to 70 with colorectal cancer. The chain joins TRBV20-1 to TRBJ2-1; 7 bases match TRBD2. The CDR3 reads CSASLAGAYNEQFF. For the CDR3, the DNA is TGCAGTGCTAGTCTGGCGGGGGCCTACAATGAGCAGTTCTTC.